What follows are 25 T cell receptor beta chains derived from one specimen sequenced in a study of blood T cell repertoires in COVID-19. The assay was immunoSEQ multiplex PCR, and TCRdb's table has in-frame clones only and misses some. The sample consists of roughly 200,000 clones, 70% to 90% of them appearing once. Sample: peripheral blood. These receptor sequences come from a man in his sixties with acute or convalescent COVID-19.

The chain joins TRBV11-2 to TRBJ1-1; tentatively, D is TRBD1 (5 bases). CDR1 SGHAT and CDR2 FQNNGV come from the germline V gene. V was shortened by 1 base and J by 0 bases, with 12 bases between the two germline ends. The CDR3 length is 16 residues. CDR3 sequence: CASSLVGGGLNTEAFF. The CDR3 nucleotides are TGTGCCAGCAGCTTAGTTGGGGGAGGATTGAACACTGAAGCTTTCTTT.

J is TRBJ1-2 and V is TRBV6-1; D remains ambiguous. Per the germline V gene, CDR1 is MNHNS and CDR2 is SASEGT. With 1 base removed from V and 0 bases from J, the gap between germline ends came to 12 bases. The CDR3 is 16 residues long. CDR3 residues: CASSEGVWAANYGYTF. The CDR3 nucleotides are TGTGCCAGCAGTGAAGGGGTGTGGGCAGCTAACTATGGCTACACCTTC.

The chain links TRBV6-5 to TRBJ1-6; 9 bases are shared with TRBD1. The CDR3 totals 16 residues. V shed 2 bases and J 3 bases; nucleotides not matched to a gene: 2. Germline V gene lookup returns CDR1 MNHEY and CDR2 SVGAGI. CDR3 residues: CASSYRDRVYNSPLHF. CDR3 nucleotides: TGTGCCAGCAGTTACCGGGACAGGGTCTATAATTCACCCCTCCACTTT.

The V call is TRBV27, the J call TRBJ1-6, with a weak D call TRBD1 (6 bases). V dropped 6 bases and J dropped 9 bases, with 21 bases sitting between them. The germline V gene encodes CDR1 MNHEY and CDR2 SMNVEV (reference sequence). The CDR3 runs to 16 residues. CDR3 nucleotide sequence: TGTGCCAGCAGCGGGCGGACAGCCGAGGGTTTTTCACCCCTCCACTTT. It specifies CASSGRTAEGFSPLHF.

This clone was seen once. The CDR3 is CASSQAGQGAAYGYTF. The DNA of the CDR3 is TGCGCCAGCAGCCAAGCGGGACAGGGGGCAGCCTATGGCTACACCTTC. The rearrangement uses TRBV4-1 and TRBJ1-2; the match to TRBD1 covers 12 bases. The CDR3 is made up of 16 amino acids. V lost 1 base, J lost 4 bases, and 4 bases stayed unmatched. CDR1 MGHRA and CDR2 YSYEKL come from the germline V gene.

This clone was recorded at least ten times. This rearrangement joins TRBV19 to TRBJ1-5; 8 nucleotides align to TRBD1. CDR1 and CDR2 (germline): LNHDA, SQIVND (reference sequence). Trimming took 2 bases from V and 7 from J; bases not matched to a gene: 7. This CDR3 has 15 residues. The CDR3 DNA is TGTGCCAGTAGTATATCGCAGGGGGCAGGGCAGCCCCAGCATTTT. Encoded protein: CASSISQGAGQPQHF.

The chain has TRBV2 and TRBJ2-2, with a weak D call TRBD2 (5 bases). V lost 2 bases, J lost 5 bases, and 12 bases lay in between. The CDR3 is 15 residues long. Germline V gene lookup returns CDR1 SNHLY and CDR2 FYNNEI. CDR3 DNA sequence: TGTGCCAGCAGTGAACGGGGTTCGGGAACCGGGGAGCTGTTTTTT. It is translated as CASSERGSGTGELFF.

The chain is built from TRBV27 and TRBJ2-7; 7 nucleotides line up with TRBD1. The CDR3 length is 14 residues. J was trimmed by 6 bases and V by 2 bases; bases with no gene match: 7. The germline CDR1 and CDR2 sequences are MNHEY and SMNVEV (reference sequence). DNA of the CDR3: TGTGCCAGCAGTTTAGGGCAGGGGGATGGCGAGCAGTACTTC. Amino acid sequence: CASSLGQGDGEQYF.

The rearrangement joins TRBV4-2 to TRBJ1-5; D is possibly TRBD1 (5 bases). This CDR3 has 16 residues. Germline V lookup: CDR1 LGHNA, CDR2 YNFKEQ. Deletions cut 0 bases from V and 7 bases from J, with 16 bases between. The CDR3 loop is CASSQDPLGGDQPQHF. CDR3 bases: TGTGCCAGCAGCCAAGATCCATTGGGAGGGGACCAGCCCCAGCATTTT.

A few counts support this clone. The CDR3 region has the DNA TGTGCCAGCAGCGACAGAGCCTATGGCTACACCTTC. Its translation: CASSDRAYGYTF. This sequence joins TRBV9 and TRBJ1-2; D gene uncertain. Between the trimmed V and J ends, which lost 3 bases and 4 bases, there was a span of 7 bases. The germline V gene encodes CDR1 SGDLS and CDR2 YYNGEE. The length of the CDR3 is 12 residues.

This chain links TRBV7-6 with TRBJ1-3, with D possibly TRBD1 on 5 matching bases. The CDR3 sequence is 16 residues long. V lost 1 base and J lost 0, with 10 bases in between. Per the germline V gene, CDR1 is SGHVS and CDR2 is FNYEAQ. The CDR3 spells CASSLVGDFSGNTIYF. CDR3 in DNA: TGTGCCAGCAGCTTAGTAGGGGACTTCTCTGGAAACACCATATATTTT.

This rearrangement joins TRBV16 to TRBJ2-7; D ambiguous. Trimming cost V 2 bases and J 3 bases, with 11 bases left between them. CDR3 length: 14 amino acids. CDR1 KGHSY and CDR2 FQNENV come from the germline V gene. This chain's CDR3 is CASSQGGGDYEQYF. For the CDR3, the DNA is TGTGCCAGCAGCCAAGGTGGCGGAGACTACGAGCAGTACTTC.

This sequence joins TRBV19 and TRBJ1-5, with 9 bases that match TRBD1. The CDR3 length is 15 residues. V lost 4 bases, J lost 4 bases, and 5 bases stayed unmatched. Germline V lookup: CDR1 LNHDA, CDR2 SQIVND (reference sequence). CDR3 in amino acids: CASSTDRGGNQPQHF. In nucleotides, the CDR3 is TGTGCCAGTAGTACCGACAGGGGGGGAAATCAGCCCCAGCATTTT.

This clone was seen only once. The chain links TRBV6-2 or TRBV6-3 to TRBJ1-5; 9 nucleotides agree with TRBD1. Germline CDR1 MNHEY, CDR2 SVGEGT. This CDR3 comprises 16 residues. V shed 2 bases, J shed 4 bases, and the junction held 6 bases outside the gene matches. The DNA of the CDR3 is TGTGCCAGCAGTTACCCTAACAGGGGGCGTAATCAGCCCCAGCATTTT. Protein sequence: CASSYPNRGRNQPQHF.

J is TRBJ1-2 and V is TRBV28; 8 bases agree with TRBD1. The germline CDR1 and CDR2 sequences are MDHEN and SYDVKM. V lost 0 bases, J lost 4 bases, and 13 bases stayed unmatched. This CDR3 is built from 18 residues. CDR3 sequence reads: CASSLWGTGPTGTYGYTF. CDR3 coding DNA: TGTGCCAGCAGTTTATGGGGGACAGGCCCCACCGGCACCTATGGCTACACCTTC.

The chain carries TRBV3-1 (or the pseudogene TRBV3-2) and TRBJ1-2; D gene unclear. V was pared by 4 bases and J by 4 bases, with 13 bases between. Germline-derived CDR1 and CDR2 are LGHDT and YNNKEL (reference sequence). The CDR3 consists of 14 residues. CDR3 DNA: TGTGCCAGCAGCCCAACGAGGGAGATCTATGGCTACACCTTC. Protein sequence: CASSPTREIYGYTF.

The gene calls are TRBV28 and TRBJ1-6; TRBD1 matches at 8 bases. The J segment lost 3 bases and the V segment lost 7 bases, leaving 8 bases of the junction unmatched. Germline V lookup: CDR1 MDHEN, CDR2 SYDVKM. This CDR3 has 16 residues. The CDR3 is CASTRTTGGYNSPLHF. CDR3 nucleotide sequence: TGTGCCAGCACCCGCACCACAGGGGGCTATAATTCACCCCTCCACTTT.

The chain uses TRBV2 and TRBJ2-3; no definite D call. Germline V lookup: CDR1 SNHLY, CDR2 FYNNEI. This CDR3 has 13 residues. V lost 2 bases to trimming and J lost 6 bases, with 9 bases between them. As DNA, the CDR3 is TGTGCCAGCAGTGAACCAGGTCCTGATACGCAGTATTTT. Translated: CASSEPGPDTQYF. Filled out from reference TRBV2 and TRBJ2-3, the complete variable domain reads EPEVTQTPSHQVTQMGQEVILRCVPISNHLYFYWYRQILGQKVEFLVSFYNNEISEKSEIFDDQFSVERPDGSNFTLKIRSTKLEDSAMYFCASSEPGPDTQYFGPGTRLTVL.

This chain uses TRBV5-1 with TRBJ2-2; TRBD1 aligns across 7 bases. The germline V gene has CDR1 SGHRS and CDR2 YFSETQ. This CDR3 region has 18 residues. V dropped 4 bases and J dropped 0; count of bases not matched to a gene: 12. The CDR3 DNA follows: TGCGCCAGCAGCCCTCCGGGACAGCAGTCCGCGAACACCGGGGAGCTGTTTTTT. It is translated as CASSPPGQQSANTGELFF.

The CDR3 loop reads CASPTVRGVNTEAFF. DNA of the CDR3: TGTGCCAGCCCGACCGTACGGGGGGTAAACACTGAAGCTTTCTTT. The chain employs TRBV5-4 and TRBJ1-1, with D possibly being TRBD1 (5 bases). The CDR3 extends over 15 amino acids. The ends were cut back, 7 bases at V and 2 bases at J, with 18 bases in the middle. Germline assignment: CDR1 SGHNT and CDR2 YYREEE (reference sequence).

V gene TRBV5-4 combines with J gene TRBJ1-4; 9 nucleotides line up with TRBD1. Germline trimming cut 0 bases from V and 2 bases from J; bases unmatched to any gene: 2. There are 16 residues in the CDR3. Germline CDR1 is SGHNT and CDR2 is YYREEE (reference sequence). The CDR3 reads CASSLGQGVTNEKLFF. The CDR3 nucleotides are TGTGCCAGCAGCTTGGGACAGGGGGTCACTAATGAAAAACTGTTTTTT.

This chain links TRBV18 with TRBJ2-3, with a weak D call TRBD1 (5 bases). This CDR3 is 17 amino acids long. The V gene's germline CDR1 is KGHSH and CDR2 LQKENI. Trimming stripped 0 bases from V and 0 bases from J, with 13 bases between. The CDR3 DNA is TGTGCCAGCTCACCACCGGACACAGAGCCTAGCACAGATACGCAGTATTTT. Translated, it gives CASSPPDTEPSTDTQYF.

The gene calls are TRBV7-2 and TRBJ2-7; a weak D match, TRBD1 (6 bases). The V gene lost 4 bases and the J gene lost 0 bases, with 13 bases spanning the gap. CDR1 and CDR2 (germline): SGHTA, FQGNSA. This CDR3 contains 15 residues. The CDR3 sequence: CASSWKGDTSYEQYF. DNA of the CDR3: TGTGCCAGCAGCTGGAAGGGGGACACCTCCTACGAGCAGTACTTC.

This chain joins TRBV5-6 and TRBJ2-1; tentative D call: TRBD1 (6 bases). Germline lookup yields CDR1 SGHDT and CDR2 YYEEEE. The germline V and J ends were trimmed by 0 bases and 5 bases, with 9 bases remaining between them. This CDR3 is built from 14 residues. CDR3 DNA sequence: TGTGCCAGCAGCTTGGGACAGGTAGACAATGAGCAGTTCTTC. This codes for CASSLGQVDNEQFF.

CDR3 loop: CASSRSGGELFF. The CDR3 DNA follows: TGTGCCAGCAGTCGGTCCGGCGGGGAGCTGTTTTTT. The chain has TRBV6-5 and TRBJ2-2; D gene unclear. Between the trimmed V and J ends, which lost 5 bases and 7 bases, there was a span of 8 bases. The CDR3 is 12 amino acids. CDR1 MNHEY and CDR2 SVGAGI come from the germline V gene.